Presented here are 4 T cell receptor beta chains from one specimen sequenced in a study of T-cell reconstitution after alpha-beta-depleted transplantation in children. Unique molecular identifiers were used to barcode this TCRbeta library. TCRdb re-derived calls from the PCR reads in MiXCR, one entry per CDR3 protein. This table holds around 440,000 distinct CDR3 sequences, about 16% found once. The material was PBMCs, mostly from graft donor cells, obtained 360 days after TCRalphabeta/CD19-depleted stem cell transplant. Receptors were obtained from a boy under two years old who had a stem cell transplant for Wiskott-Aldrich syndrome, so the T cells may come from the graft donor.

This clonotype was seen ten or more times. The chain employs TRBV12-3 or TRBV12-4 and TRBJ2-7, with D possibly matching TRBD2 (5 bases). V gave up 6 bases and J gave up 3 bases, with 9 bases separating them. The CDR3 consists of 12 residues. The CDR3 reads CASSFGDYEQYF. In DNA, the CDR3 is TGTGCCAGCAGCTTCGGGGACTACGAGCAGTACTTC.

This clonotype was counted a few times. The V and J genes are TRBV6-5 and TRBJ2-7; perhaps TRBD1 as D (6 bases). V gave up 0 bases and J gave up 3 bases, with 21 bases separating them. Germline CDR1 is MNHEY and CDR2 is SVGAGI. CDR3 length: 18 amino acids. Here the CDR3 reads CASSYSISLRGLNYEQYF. Here the CDR3 DNA reads TGTGCCAGCAGTTACTCGATCAGTCTCAGGGGATTAAACTACGAGCAGTACTTC.

The rearrangement links TRBV9 to TRBJ2-5; a weak D match, TRBD2 (6 bases). This CDR3 has 15 amino acids. V was cut by 4 bases and J by 5 bases, with 18 bases left in between. The V gene's germline CDR1 is SGDLS and CDR2 YYNGEE. This CDR3 reads CASSLAAGLEETQYF. The CDR3 DNA follows: TGTGCCAGCAGCCTCGCGGCGGGATTAGAGGAGACCCAGTACTTC.

Many counts were recorded for this clonotype. The V and J genes are TRBV12-3 or TRBV12-4 and TRBJ1-1; no reliable D call. The V end was cut by 3 bases, the J end by 5 bases, with 4 bases between. This CDR3 is built from 11 residues. CDR3 amino acids: CASSFGTEAFF. CDR3 coding DNA: TGTGCCAGCAGTTTTGGGACTGAAGCTTTCTTT.